This T cell receptor (beta chain) was observed in a study of OX40 agonist ivuxolimab in advanced cancers. Study-level background: Participants, 70% to 90% male, averaged roughly 60 years of age, ranging from roughly 23 to 90.

Clones were read by immunoSEQ multiplex PCR, and TCRdb kept only the in-frame ones, dropping some. The table lists tens of thousands of clones, less than 90% of them singletons. Trimming stripped 5 bases from V and 0 bases from J, with 16 bases between. This CDR3 comprises 16 residues. The V gene's germline CDR1 is SGHAT and CDR2 FQNNGV. Study outcomes and limitations: At doses 0.1 to 3.0 mg/kg, CD4+ and CD8+ clones expanded. Expanded clones were, on average, more numerous in CD8+ T cells than in CD4+. Nonresponders included some who also had low normalized T-cell clonal expansion.

With regard to this clone: Its antigen is as yet unknown.

This sequence was found in an adult with an advanced solid tumor such as melanoma, head and neck, liver or kidney cancer. The sample was CD4+ or CD8+ T cells sorted from blood, taken in a trial of the OX40 agonist ivuxolimab. This sequence joins TRBV11-2 and TRBJ1-1; a possible D gene is TRBD1 (6 bases). CDR3 sequence reads: CASSPVTGGMNTEAFF. The CDR3 DNA follows: TGTGCCAGCAGCCCCGTGACAGGAGGCATGAACACTGAAGCTTTCTTT. The full variable domain, rest sourced from reference TRBV11-2 and TRBJ1-1, is EAGVAQSPRYKIIEKRQSVAFWCNPISGHATLYWYQQILGQGPKLLIQFQNNGVVDDSQLPKDRFSAERLKGVDSTLKIQPAKLEDSAVYLCASSPVTGGMNTEAFFGQGTRLTVV.